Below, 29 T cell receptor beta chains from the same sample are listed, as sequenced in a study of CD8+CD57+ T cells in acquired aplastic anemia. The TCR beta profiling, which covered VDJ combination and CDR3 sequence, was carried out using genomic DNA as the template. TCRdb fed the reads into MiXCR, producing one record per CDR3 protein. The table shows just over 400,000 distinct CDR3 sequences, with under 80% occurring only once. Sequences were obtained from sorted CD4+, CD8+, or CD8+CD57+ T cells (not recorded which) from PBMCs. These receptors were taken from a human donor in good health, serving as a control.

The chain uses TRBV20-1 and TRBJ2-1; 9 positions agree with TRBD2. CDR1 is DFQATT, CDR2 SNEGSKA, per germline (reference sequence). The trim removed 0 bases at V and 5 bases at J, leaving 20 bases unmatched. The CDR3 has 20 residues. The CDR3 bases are TGCAGTGCTAGAGACACCCTGGGCGGGGGGGCCCTCCTTTCAAACAATGAGCAGTTCTTC. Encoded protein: CSARDTLGGGALLSNNEQFF.

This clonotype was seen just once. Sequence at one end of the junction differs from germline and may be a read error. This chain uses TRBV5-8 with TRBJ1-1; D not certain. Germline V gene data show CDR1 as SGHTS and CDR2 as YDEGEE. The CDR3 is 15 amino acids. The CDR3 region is CASRLERVLLSEAFF. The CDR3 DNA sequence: TGTGCCAGCAGATTGGAGAGGGTTTTGCTCTCTGAAGCTTTCTTT.

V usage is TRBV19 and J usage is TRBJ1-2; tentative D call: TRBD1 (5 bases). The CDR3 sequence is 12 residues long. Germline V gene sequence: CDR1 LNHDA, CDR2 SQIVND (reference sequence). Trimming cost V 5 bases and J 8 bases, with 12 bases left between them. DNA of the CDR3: TGTGCCAGTAGTCCCGGGACTCGCGGCTACACCTTC. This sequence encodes CASSPGTRGYTF.

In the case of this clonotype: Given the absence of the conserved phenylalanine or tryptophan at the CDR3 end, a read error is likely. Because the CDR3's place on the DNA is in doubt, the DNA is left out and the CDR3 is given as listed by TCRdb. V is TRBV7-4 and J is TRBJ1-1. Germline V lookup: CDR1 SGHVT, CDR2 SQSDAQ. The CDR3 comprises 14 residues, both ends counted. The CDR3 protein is CASSLARRATQLGV.

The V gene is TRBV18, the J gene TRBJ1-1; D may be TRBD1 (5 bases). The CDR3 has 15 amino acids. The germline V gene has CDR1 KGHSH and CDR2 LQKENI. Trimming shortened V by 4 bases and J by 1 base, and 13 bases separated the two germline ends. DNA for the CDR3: TGTGCCAGCTCACGAAGGGACCCGACGAACACTGAAGCTTTCTTT. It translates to CASSRRDPTNTEAFF.

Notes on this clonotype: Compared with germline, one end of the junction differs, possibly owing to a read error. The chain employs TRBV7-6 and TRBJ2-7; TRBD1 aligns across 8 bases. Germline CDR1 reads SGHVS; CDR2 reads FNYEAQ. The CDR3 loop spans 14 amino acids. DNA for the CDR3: TGTGCCAGCAGCTTTGTGACAGGGGAATACGAGCAGCACTTC. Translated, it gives CASSFVTGEYEQHF.

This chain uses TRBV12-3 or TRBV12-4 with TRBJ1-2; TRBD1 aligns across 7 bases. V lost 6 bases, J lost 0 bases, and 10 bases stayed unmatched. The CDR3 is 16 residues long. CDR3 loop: CASSAPGQRPNYGYTF. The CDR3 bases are TGTGCCAGCAGCGCTCCGGGACAGAGACCTAACTATGGCTACACCTTC.

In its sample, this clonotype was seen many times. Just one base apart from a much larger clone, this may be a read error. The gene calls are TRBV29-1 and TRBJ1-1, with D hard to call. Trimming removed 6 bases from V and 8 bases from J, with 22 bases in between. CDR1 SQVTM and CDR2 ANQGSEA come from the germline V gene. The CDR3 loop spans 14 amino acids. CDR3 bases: TGCAGCGTCAGCAGCGTTAAGGTCGCCACCGAAGCTTTCTTT. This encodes CSVSSVKVATEAFF.

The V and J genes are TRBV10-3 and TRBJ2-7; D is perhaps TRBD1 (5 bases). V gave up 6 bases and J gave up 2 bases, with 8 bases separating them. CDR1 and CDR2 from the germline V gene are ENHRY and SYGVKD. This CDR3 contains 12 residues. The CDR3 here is CAIRGHAYEQYF. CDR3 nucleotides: TGTGCCATCAGAGGACATGCCTACGAGCAGTACTTC.

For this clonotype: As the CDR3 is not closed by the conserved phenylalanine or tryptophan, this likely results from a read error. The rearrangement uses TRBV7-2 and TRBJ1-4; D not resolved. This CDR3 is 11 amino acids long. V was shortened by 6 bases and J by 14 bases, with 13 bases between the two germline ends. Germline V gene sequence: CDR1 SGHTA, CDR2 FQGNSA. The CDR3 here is CASSVEGALFL. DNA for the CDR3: TGTGCCAGCAGTGTGGAGGGAGCCCTGTTTTTG.

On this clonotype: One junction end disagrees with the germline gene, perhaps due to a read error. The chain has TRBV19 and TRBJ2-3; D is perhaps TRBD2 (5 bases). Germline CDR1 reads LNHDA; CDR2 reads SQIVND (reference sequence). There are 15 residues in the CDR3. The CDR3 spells CASGIGGSGTDTQYF. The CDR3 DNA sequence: TGTGCCAGTGGTATAGGTGGATCGGGAACAGATACGCAGTATTTT.

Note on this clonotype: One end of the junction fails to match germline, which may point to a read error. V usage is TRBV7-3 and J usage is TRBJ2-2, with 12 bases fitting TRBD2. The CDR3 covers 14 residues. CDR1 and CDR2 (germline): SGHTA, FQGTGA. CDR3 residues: CASSVAGTSGLLSF. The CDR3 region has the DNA TGTGCCAGCAGCGTAGCGGGGACTAGCGGGTTACTGAGCTTT. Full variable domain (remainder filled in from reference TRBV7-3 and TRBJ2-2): GAGVSQTPSNKVTEKGKYVELRCDPISGHTALYWYRQSLGQGPEFLIYFQGTGAADDSGLPNDRFFAVRPEGSVSTLKIQRTERGDSAVYLCASSVAGTSGLLSFGEGSRLTVL.

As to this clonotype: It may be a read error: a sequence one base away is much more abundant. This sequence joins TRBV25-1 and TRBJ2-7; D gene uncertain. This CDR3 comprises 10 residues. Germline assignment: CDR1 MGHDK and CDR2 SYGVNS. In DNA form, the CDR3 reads TGTGCCAGCCGCCTAGAGGAGCAGCACTTC. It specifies CASRLEEQHF.

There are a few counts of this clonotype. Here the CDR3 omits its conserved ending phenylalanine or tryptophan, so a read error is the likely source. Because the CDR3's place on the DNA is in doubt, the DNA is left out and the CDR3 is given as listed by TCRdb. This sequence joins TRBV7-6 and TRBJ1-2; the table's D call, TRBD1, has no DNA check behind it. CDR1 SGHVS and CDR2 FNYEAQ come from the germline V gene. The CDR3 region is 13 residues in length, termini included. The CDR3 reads CASSLRLQGSNQP.

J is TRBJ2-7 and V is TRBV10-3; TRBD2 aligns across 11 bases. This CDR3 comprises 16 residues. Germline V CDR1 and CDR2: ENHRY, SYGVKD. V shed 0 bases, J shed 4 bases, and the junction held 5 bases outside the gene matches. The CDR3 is CAISESGLAGGYEQYF. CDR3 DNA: TGTGCCATCAGTGAGTCAGGGCTAGCGGGGGGTTACGAGCAGTACTTC.

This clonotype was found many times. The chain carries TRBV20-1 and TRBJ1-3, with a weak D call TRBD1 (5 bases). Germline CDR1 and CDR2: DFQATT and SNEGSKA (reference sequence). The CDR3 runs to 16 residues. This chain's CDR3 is CAGKDGGASSGNTIYF. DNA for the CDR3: TGCGCGGGAAAGGATGGGGGAGCTTCCTCTGGAAACACCATATATTTT.

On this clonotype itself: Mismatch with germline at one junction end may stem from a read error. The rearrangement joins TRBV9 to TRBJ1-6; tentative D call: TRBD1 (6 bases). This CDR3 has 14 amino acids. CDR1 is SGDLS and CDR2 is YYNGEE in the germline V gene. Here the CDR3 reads CASSGQRTHSPLHF. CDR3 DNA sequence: TGTGCCAGCAGTGGACAGCGGACACATTCTCCCCTCCACTTT.

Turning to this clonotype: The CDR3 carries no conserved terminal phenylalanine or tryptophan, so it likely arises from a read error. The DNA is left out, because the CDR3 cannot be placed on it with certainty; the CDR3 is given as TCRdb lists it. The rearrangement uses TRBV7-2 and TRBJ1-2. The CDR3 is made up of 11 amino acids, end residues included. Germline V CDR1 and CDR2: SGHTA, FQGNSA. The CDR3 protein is CASGDGDCDYT.

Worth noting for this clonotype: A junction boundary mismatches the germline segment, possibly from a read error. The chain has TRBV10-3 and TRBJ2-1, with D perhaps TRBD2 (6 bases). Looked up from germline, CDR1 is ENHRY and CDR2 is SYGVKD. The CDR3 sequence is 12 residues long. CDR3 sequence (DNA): TGTGCCAGCAGTCTGGGGGATGGGGGGAGGTTCTTC. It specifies CASSLGDGGRFF.

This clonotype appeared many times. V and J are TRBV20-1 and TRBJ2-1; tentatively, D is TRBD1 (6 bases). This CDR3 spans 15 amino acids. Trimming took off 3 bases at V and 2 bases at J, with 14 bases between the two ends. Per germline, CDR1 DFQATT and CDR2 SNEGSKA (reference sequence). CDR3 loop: CSASPRTVAYNEQFF. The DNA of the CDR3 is TGCAGTGCTAGCCCCAGGACAGTCGCCTACAATGAGCAGTTCTTC.

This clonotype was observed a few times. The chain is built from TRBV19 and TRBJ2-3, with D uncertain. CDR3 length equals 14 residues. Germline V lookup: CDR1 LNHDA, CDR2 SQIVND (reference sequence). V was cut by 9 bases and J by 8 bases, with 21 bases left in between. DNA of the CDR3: TGTGCCAGCAATAAAGCAGGTTTTGCAGGTACGCAGTATTTT. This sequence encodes CASNKAGFAGTQYF.

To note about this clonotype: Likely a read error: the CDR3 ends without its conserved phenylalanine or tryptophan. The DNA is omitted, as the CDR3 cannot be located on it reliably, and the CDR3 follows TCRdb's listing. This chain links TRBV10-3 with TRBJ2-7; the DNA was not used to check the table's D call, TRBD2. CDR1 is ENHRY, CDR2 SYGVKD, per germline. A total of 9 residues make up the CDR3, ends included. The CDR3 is CAISGSRLA.

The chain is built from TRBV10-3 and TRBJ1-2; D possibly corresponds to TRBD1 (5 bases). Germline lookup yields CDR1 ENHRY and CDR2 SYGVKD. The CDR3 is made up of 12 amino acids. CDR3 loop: CSIFTGSYGYTF. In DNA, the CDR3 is TGTAGCATCTTCACAGGCAGCTATGGCTACACCTTC.

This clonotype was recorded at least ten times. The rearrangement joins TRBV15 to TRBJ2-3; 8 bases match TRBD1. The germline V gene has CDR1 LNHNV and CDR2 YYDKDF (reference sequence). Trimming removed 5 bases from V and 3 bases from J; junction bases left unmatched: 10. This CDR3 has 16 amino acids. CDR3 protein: CATSGRQGTVTDTQYF. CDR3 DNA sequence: TGTGCCACCAGCGGCCGACAGGGGACTGTGACAGATACGCAGTATTTT.

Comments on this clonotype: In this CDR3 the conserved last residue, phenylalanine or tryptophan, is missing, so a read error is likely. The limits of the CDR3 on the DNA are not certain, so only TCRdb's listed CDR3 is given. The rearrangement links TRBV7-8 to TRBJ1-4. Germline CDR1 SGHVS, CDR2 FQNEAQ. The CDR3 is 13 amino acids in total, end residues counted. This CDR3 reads CASSFAARDGLQY.

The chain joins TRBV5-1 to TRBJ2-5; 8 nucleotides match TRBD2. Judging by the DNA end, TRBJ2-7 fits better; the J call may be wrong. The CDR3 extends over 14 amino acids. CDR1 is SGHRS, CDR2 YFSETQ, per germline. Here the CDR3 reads CASREGSSYDEQYF. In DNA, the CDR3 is TGCGCCAGCCGGGAGGGGAGCTCCTACGACGAGCAGTACTTC.

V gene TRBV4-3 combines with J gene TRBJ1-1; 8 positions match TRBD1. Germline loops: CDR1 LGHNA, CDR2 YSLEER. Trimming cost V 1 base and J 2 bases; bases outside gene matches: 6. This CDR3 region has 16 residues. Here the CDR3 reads CASSQVYGQGNTEAFF. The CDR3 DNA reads TGCGCCAGCAGCCAAGTGTACGGACAGGGAAACACTGAAGCTTTCTTT.

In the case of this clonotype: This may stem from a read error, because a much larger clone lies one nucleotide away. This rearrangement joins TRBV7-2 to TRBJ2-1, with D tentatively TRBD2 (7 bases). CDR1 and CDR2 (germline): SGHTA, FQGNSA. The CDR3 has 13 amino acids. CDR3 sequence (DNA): TGTGCCAGCAGTGGCCAAGGGGGGGCTGAGCAGCTCTTC. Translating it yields CASSGQGGAEQLF.

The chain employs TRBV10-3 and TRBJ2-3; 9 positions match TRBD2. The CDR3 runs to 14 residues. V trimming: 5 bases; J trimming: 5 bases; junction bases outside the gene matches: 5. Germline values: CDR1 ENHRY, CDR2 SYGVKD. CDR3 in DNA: TGTGCCATCAGTTGCGGGGGGGCGGGAGATACGCAGTATTTT. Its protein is CAISCGGAGDTQYF.